A single sample gave rise to the 24 T cell receptor beta chains below, sequenced in a study of blood T cells in healthy people across ages. The use of a sample-barcoded 5' primer and a J-beta primer mix characterized a second PCR of roughly 7 to 11 cycles. TCRdb analysed the 5' RACE reads with MiXCR anew, one entry per CDR3 protein. The sample comprises approximately 490,000 distinct CDR3 sequences, about 25% of which are singletons, and around 10% rests with the top ten. The same data also contributed to another study, on T cells of mothers and their children.

The sequenced sample was blood. Source of these receptors: a boy aged 5-17 years in good health.

The rearrangement uses TRBV19 and TRBJ2-5; D is unclear. The germline V and J ends were trimmed by 3 bases and 0 bases, with 14 bases remaining between them. The CDR3 sequence is 16 residues long. Germline values: CDR1 LNHDA, CDR2 SQIVND (reference sequence). CDR3 protein: CASSIGQRSYQETQYF. For the CDR3, the DNA is TGTGCCAGTAGTATTGGTCAGCGTTCTTACCAAGAGACCCAGTACTTC.

This clonotype was seen a handful of times. This chain connects TRBV4-3 to TRBJ2-6; no clear D. The germline V gene has CDR1 LGHNA and CDR2 YSLEER. The V end lost 0 bases, the J end lost 0 bases, and 18 bases lay between the germline ends. The CDR3 consists of 20 residues. The CDR3 sequence is CASSQDVWADPTSGANVLTF. The CDR3 region has the DNA TGCGCCAGCAGCCAAGATGTCTGGGCGGACCCAACCTCTGGGGCCAACGTCCTGACTTTC.

The chain combines TRBV2 with TRBJ1-1, with 8 bases aligning to TRBD1. The CDR3 totals 16 residues. CDR1 and CDR2 from the germline V gene are SNHLY and FYNNEI. Unmatched junction bases numbered 16, after V lost 3 bases and J lost 10 bases. The CDR3 is CASSDSLERTGLAAFF. The CDR3 DNA sequence: TGTGCCAGCAGTGATTCGCTGGAGAGGACAGGGCTAGCAGCTTTCTTT.

V and J are TRBV4-3 and TRBJ2-3; D unresolved. Germline lookup yields CDR1 LGHNA and CDR2 YSLEER. The V gene lost 1 base and the J gene lost 3 bases, with 5 bases spanning the gap. This CDR3 is built from 13 residues. As DNA, the CDR3 is TGCGCCAGCAGCCAAGGAGCGACAGATACGCAGTATTTT. It encodes CASSQGATDTQYF.

The chain combines TRBV18 with TRBJ2-1; D is unresolved. The J call may be in error: the DNA end matches TRBJ2-5 better. The length of the CDR3 is 16 residues. Germline values: CDR1 KGHSH, CDR2 LQKENI. CDR3 sequence (DNA): TGTGCCAGCTCACCACCGGTTCGGAAAAGACAAGAGACCCAGTACTTC. It encodes CASSPPVRKRQETQYF.

The V gene is TRBV3-1, the J gene TRBJ2-6; no firm D call. The germline CDR1 and CDR2 sequences are LGHDT and YNNKEL (reference sequence). The CDR3 length is 19 residues. Trimming shortened V by 0 bases and J by 0 bases, and 15 bases separated the two germline ends. For the CDR3, the DNA is TGTGCCAGCAGCCAAGATTACCGAGATGTCTTCTCTGGGGCCAACGTCCTGACTTTC. Amino acids: CASSQDYRDVFSGANVLTF.

There are a few counts of this clonotype. This rearrangement joins TRBV7-9 to TRBJ2-5; D is possibly TRBD1 (5 bases). The DNA end is more similar to TRBJ2-1, so the J call may be wrong. Germline-derived CDR1 and CDR2 are SEHNR and FQNEAQ (reference sequence). The CDR3 covers 13 residues. Written as DNA, the CDR3 is TGTGCCAGCAGCTTAGCGCTCAGGGCTGAGCAGTTCTTC. Its protein product is CASSLALRAEQFF.

This clonotype was detected a few times. This sequence joins TRBV4-2 and TRBJ2-7; D unclear. The CDR3 is made up of 14 amino acids. The ends were cut back, 0 bases at V and 0 bases at J, with 6 bases in the middle. Germline V gene sequence: CDR1 LGHNA, CDR2 YNFKEQ. CDR3 in DNA: TGTGCCAGCAGCCAAGAAAGGTCCTCCTACGAGCAGTACTTC. Its protein is CASSQERSSYEQYF.

The CDR3 protein is CSARAGLTYEQYF. In DNA form, the CDR3 reads TGCAGTGCTAGAGCGGGACTTACCTACGAGCAGTACTTC. V and J are TRBV20-1 and TRBJ2-7; possible D gene TRBD2, 6 bases. The V gene lost 1 base and the J gene lost 2 bases, with 9 bases spanning the gap. The CDR3 is 13 amino acids. Germline assignment: CDR1 DFQATT and CDR2 SNEGSKA (reference sequence).

This clonotype was recorded once. V and J are TRBV29-1 and TRBJ1-1; D unresolved. V was shortened by 2 bases and J by 1 base, with 14 bases between the two germline ends. Germline CDR1 reads SQVTM; CDR2 reads ANQGSEA. The CDR3 sequence is 15 residues long. CDR3 DNA sequence: TGCAGCGTTGAAAATTGGGATTTTCCGAACACTGAAGCTTTCTTT. This encodes CSVENWDFPNTEAFF.

The rearrangement uses TRBV12-3 or TRBV12-4 and TRBJ1-5, with D perhaps matching TRBD1 (5 bases). This CDR3 has 14 residues. V lost 5 bases to trimming and J lost 5 bases, with 13 bases between them. The CDR3 here is CASSTTENHQPQHF. The CDR3 nucleotides read TGTGCCAGCAGTACGACAGAAAACCATCAGCCCCAGCATTTT.

The J gene is TRBJ2-1, the V gene TRBV15; a weak D match, TRBD2 (5 bases). Germline CDR1 reads LNHNV; CDR2 reads YYDKDF (reference sequence). The CDR3 has 17 residues. V lost 5 bases and J lost 0, with 17 bases in between. The CDR3 nucleotides are TGTGCCACCAGCCGCCCCCCGGGGTTAGCCTCCTACAATGAGCAGTTCTTC. This sequence encodes CATSRPPGLASYNEQFF. The full variable domain, completed using reference TRBV15 and TRBJ2-1, is DAMVIQNPRYQVTQFGKPVTLSCSQTLNHNVMYWYQQKSSQAPKLLFHYYDKDFNNEADTPDNFQSRRPNTSFCFLDIRSPGLGDTAMYLCATSRPPGLASYNEQFFGPGTRLTVL.

This clonotype showed up just a few times. This chain connects TRBV9 to TRBJ2-1; 7 bases map to TRBD1. V was clipped by 3 bases and J by 2 bases; unmatched bases: 5. Germline lookup yields CDR1 SGDLS and CDR2 YYNGEE. The CDR3 runs to 15 residues. Written as DNA, the CDR3 is TGTGCCAGCAGCGAAACAGGGGTGGCCTACAATGAGCAGTTCTTC. This translates into CASSETGVAYNEQFF. The variable domain in full, completed from reference TRBV9 and TRBJ2-1, reads DSGVTQTPKHLITATGQRVTLRCSPRSGDLSVYWYQQSLDQGLQFLIQYYNGEERAKGNILERFSAQQFPDLHSELNLSSLELGDSALYFCASSETGVAYNEQFFGPGTRLTVL.

On this clonotype itself: A much larger clone differs from this one at a single base, so this may be a read error. The chain is built from TRBV12-3 or TRBV12-4 and TRBJ1-6; D is uncertain. This CDR3 comprises 12 residues. The CDR3 DNA follows: TGTGCCAGCAGTTTCTCGGATTCACCCCACCACTTT. Translation: CASSFSDSPHHF.

This clonotype was counted a single time. This chain uses TRBV5-4 with TRBJ2-1; perhaps TRBD2 as D (5 bases). Germline V CDR1 and CDR2: SGHNT, YYREEE (reference sequence). This CDR3 has 15 amino acids. Trimming removed 2 bases at V and 5 bases at J, with 14 bases between. The CDR3 coding sequence is TGTGCCAGCAGCTTTGTGCGTAGGGAGCACAATGAGCAGTTCTTC. Its protein is CASSFVRREHNEQFF.

This clonotype was seen a handful of times. This rearrangement joins TRBV7-3 to TRBJ2-1, with D hard to call. Germline CDR1 is SGHTA and CDR2 is FQGTGA. This CDR3 has 16 residues. V gave up 0 bases and J gave up 5 bases, with 14 bases separating them. CDR3 coding DNA: TGTGCCAGCAGCTTAACCTCCAGACCCCCCAACAATGAGCAGTTCTTC. It translates to CASSLTSRPPNNEQFF.

The chain has TRBV7-3 and TRBJ2-5; D uncertain. From germline, CDR1 is SGHTA and CDR2 FQGTGA. V was trimmed by 2 bases and J by 5 bases, leaving 15 bases between them. CDR3 length: 15 amino acids. As DNA, the CDR3 is TGTGCCAGCAGCTTAGTAGGGTCCCGTGGCGAGACCCAGTACTTC. Translation gives CASSLVGSRGETQYF.

This chain's CDR3 is CATSRGGGDRTDTQYF. The CDR3 DNA follows: TGTGCCACCAGCAGAGGAGGGGGCGACCGCACAGATACGCAGTATTTT. The chain links TRBV15 to TRBJ2-3; TRBD1 aligns across 7 bases. Germline trimming cut 1 base from V and 1 base from J; bases unmatched to any gene: 5. The CDR3 loop spans 16 amino acids. CDR1 is LNHNV and CDR2 is YYDKDF in the germline V gene (reference sequence).

This chain joins TRBV13 and TRBJ2-7, with unresolved D. This CDR3 has 14 amino acids. Germline assignment: CDR1 PRHDT and CDR2 FYEKMQ (reference sequence). V dropped 3 bases and J dropped 4 bases, with 13 bases sitting between them. CDR3 DNA sequence: TGTGCCAGCAGCTTTCGTGACGACGGTTACGAGCAGTACTTC. Protein: CASSFRDDGYEQYF.

The chain links TRBV24-1 to TRBJ1-5; the D is unclear. Trimming removed 6 bases at V and 0 bases at J, with 5 bases between. The CDR3 consists of 13 residues. Looked up from germline, CDR1 is KGHDR and CDR2 is SFDVKD. Here the CDR3 DNA reads TGTGCCACCAGTCGGAATAGCAATCAGCCCCAGCATTTT. This codes for CATSRNSNQPQHF.

This clonotype came up a few times. The CDR3 sequence: CASSQRGVVRGEAFF. The CDR3 region has the DNA TGCGCCAGCAGCCAAAGGGGCGTTGTCAGGGGAGAAGCTTTCTTT. The chain employs TRBV4-3 and TRBJ1-1; D might be TRBD1 (6 bases). CDR1 is LGHNA and CDR2 is YSLEER in the germline V gene. The CDR3 consists of 15 residues. V dropped 2 bases and J dropped 8 bases, with 18 bases sitting between them.

J is TRBJ1-1 and V is TRBV7-9; 7 bases agree with TRBD1. The ends lost 5 bases at V and 1 base at J; junction bases unmatched: 4. Germline CDR1 reads SEHNR; CDR2 reads FQNEAQ (reference sequence). The CDR3 covers 14 residues. The CDR3 loop reads CASSVDRPNTEAFF. The CDR3 DNA reads as TGTGCCAGCAGCGTGGACAGGCCGAACACTGAAGCTTTCTTT. Using reference TRBV7-9 and TRBJ1-1 for the parts outside the CDR3, the full variable domain is DTGVSQNPRHKITKRGQNVTFRCDPISEHNRLYWYRQTLGQGPEFLTYFQNEAQLEKSRLLSDRFSAERPKGSFSTLEIQRTEQGDSAMYLCASSVDRPNTEAFFGQGTRLTVV.

The V and J genes are TRBV28 and TRBJ2-3; tentative D call: TRBD1 (6 bases). Germline V gives CDR1 MDHEN, CDR2 SYDVKM. The CDR3 is made up of 14 amino acids. Trimming stripped 5 bases from V and 2 bases from J, with 11 bases between. This CDR3 reads CASSQDSVTDTQYF. DNA of the CDR3: TGTGCCAGCAGTCAGGACAGTGTCACAGATACGCAGTATTTT.

This clonotype was seen only a few times. V usage is TRBV20-1 and J usage is TRBJ2-4; 7 positions agree with TRBD1. The germline CDR1 and CDR2 sequences are DFQATT and SNEGSKA (reference sequence). The CDR3 spans 13 residues. With V trimmed by 8 bases and J by 0 bases, 4 bases remained unmatched. The CDR3 nucleotides are TGCAGTACGGGACAGCTAGCCAAAAACATTCAGTACTTC. Translation: CSTGQLAKNIQYF.